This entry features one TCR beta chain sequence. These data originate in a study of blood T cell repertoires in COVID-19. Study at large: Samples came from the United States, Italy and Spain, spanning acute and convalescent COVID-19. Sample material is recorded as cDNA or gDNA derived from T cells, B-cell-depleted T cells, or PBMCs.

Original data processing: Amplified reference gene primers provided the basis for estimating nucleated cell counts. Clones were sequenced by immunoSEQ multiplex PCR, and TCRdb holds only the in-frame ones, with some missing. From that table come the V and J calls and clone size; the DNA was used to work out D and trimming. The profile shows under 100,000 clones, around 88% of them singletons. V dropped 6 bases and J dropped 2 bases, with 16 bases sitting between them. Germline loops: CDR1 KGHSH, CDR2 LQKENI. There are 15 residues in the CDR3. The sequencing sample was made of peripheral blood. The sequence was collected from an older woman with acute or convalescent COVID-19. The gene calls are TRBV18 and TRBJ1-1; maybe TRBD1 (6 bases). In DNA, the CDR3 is TGTGCCAGCTCGCGAGGGGGGGGGACCAACACTGAAGCTTTCTTT. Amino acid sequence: CASSRGGGTNTEAFF.